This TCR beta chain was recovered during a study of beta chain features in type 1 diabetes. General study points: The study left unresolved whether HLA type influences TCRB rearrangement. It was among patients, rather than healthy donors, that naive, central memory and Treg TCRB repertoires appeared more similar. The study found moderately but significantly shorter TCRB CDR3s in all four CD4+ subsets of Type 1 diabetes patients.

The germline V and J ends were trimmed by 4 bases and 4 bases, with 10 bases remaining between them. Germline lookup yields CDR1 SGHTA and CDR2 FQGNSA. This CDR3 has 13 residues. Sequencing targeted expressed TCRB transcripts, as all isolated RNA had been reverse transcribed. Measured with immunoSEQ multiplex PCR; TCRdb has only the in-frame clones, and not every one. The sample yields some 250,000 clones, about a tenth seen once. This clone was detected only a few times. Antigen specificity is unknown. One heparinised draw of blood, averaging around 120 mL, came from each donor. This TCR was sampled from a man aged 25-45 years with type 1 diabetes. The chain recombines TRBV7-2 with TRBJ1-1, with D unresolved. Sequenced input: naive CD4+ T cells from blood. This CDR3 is CASSWRVGTEAFF. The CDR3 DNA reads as TGTGCCAGCAGCTGGAGGGTGGGCACTGAAGCTTTCTTT. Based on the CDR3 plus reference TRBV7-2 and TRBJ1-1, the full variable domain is GAGVSQSPSNKVTEKGKDVELRCDPISGHTALYWYRQSLGQGLEFLIYFQGNSAPDKSGLPSDRFSAERTGGSVSTLTIQRTQQEDSAVYLCASSWRVGTEAFFGQGTRLTVV.